This T cell receptor (beta chain) was sequenced in a study of T cell responses to AZD1222 COVID-19 vaccine. For the study at large: Pooled together were second doses at about 4 or about 12 weeks.

With respect to this clone: Its specificity is unknown.

This CDR3 is built from 17 residues. With 0 bases removed from V and 2 bases from J, the gap between germline ends came to 16 bases. CDR1 LGHNA and CDR2 YSLEER come from the germline V gene. Findings of the study overall: Most donors were white British and more were female, and clonal diversity was possibly underestimated. Close to half of all spike-specific TCRs reportedly target regions of the variants that are unmutated.

Method: immunoSEQ multiplex PCR; TCRdb's copy keeps in-frame clones and lacks some. Of some 130,000 clones listed, 65% to 90% were seen once; the top ten hold 20% to 25%. J is TRBJ1-2 and V is TRBV4-3; TRBD1 is a possible D gene (5 bases). The receptor was isolated from an adult in good health. The sample in question was peripheral blood, obtained on day 0 of AZD1222 vaccination. The CDR3 protein is CASSQDPWGPRNYGYTF. The CDR3 DNA is TGCGCCAGCAGCCAAGATCCTTGGGGCCCAAGAAACTATGGCTACACCTTC.